This T cell receptor (beta chain) was found in a study of control samples from healthy donors and cancer patients. This table comes from immunoSEQ multiplex PCR, and its TCRdb copy is limited to in-frame clones, with some not included. The sample includes fewer than 25,000 clones, around 83% of them seen just once. As to this clone: The same CDR3 can be traced to other DNA sequences in this sample.

Sequenced input: PBMCs. The TCR sequence derives from a man aged 60 to 69 with head and neck cancer.

In DNA form, the CDR3 reads TGTGCCAGTAGCCCCGGGACAGGGGCTTACAATGAGCAGTTCTTC. Its translation is CASSPGTGAYNEQFF. This chain joins TRBV19 and TRBJ2-1; 10 bases fit TRBD1. There are 15 residues in the CDR3. The V gene end was trimmed by 6 bases and the J gene end by 4 bases; junction bases not matched to a gene: 6. Germline CDR1 and CDR2: LNHDA and SQIVND (reference sequence). The complete variable domain, with remaining parts taken from reference TRBV19 and TRBJ2-1, reads DGGITQSPKYLFRKEGQNVTLSCEQNLNHDAMYWYRQDPGQGLRLIYYSQIVNDFQKGDIAEGYSVSREKKESFPLTVTSAQKNPTAFYLCASSPGTGAYNEQFFGPGTRLTVL.